What follows describes a single T cell receptor (beta chain). The source of the sample is a study of blood T cell repertoires in COVID-19. Study-wide context: The United States, Italy and Spain supplied acute and convalescent COVID-19 samples. T cells, B-cell-depleted T cells, or PBMCs supplied cDNA or gDNA.

CDR3 size: 16 residues. V gave up 0 bases and J gave up 5 bases; unmatched junction bases: 8. Germline loops: CDR1 MGHRA, CDR2 YSYEKL. Source study methods: Nucleated cell number was recorded as an estimate derived from reference gene primer amplification. Profiling relied on immunoSEQ multiplex PCR, and the TCRdb table lists in-frame clones only, not all of them. V and J calls plus clone size are reproduced from that table; the DNA served to infer D and trimming. The sample yields roughly 50,000 clones, 75% to 95% seen once. The sequence was collected from a man in his forties or fifties with active COVID-19. Sequencing used peripheral blood. The chain combines TRBV4-1 with TRBJ2-5, with 8 nucleotides matching TRBD1. CDR3 loop: CASSQDLGQGFETQYF. In DNA form, the CDR3 reads TGCGCCAGCAGCCAAGATCTAGGACAGGGCTTTGAGACCCAGTACTTC.